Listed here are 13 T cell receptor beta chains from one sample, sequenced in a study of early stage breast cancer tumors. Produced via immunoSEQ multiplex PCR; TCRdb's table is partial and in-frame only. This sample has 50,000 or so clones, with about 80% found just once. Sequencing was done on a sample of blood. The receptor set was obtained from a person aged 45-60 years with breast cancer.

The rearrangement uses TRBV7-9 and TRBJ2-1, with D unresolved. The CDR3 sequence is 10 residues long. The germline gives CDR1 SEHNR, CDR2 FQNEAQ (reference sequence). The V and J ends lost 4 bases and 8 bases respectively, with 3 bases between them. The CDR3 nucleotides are TGTGCCAGCAGCTCCTATGAGCAGTTCTTC. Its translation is CASSSYEQFF. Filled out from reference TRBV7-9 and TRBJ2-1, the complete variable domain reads DTGVSQNPRHKITKRGQNVTFRCDPISEHNRLYWYRQTLGQGPEFLTYFQNEAQLEKSRLLSDRFSAERPKGSFSTLEIQRTEQGDSAMYLCASSSYEQFFGPGTRLTVL.

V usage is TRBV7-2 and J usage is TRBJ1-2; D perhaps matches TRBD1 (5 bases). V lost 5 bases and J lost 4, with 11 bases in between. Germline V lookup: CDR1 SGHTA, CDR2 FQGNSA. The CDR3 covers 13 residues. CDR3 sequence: CASSQAGGYGYTF. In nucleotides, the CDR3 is TGTGCCAGCAGCCAAGCGGGGGGCTATGGCTACACCTTC.

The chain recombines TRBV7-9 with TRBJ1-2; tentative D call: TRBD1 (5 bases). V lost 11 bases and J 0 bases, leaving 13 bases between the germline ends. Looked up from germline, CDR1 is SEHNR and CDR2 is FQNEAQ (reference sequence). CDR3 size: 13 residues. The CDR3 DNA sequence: TGTGCCTCAGTGGACAACTCTAACTATGGCTACACCTTC. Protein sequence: CASVDNSNYGYTF. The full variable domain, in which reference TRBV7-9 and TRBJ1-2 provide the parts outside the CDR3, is DTGVSQNPRHKITKRGQNVTFRCDPISEHNRLYWYRQTLGQGPEFLTYFQNEAQLEKSRLLSDRFSAERPKGSFSTLEIQRTEQGDSAMYLCASVDNSNYGYTFGSGTRLTVV.

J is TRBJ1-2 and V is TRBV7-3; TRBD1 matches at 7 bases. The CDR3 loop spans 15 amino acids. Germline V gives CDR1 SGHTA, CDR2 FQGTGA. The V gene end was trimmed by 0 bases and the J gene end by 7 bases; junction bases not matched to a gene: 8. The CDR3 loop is CASSLTGGAWVGYTF. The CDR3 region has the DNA TGTGCCAGCAGCTTAACAGGGGGCGCTTGGGTTGGCTACACCTTC.

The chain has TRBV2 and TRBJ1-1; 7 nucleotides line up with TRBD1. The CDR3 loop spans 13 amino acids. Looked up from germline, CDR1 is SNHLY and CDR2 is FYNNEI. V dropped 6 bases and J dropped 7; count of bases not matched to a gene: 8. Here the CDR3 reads CASSIDRDREAFF. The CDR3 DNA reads TGTGCCAGCAGCATCGACAGGGACCGTGAAGCTTTCTTT.

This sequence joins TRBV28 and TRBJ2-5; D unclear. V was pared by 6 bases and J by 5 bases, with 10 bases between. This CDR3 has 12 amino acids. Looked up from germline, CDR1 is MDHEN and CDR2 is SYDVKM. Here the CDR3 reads CASRTPRETQYF. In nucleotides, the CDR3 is TGTGCCAGCAGGACCCCCCGGGAGACCCAGTACTTC.

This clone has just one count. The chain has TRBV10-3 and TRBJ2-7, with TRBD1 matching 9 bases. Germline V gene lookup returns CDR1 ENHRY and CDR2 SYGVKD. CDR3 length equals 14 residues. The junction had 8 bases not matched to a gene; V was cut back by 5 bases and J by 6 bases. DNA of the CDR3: TGTGCCATCAGTCTTGGGACAGGGAAGAGCGAGCAGTACTTC. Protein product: CAISLGTGKSEQYF.

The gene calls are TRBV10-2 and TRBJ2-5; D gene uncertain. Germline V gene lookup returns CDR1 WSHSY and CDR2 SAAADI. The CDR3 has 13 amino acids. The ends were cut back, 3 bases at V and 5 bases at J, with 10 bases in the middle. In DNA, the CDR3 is TGCGCCAGCAGTGACCCAGTGGGGGAGACCCAGTACTTC. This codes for CASSDPVGETQYF.

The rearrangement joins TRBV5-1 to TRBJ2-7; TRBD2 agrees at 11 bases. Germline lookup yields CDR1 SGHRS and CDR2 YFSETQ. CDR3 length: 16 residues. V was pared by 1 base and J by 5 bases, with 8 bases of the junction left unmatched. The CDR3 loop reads CASSLLAGLAADEQYF. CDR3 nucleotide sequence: TGCGCCAGCAGCTTGTTAGCGGGACTAGCGGCAGACGAGCAGTACTTC.

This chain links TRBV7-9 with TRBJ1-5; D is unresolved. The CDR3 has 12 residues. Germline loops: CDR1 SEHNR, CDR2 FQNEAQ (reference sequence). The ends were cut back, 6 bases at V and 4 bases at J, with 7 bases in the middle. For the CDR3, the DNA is TGTGCCAGCAGTCAACAAAATCAGCCCCAGCATTTT. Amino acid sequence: CASSQQNQPQHF. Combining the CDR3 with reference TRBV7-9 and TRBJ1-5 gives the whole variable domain DTGVSQNPRHKITKRGQNVTFRCDPISEHNRLYWYRQTLGQGPEFLTYFQNEAQLEKSRLLSDRFSAERPKGSFSTLEIQRTEQGDSAMYLCASSQQNQPQHFGDGTRLSIL.

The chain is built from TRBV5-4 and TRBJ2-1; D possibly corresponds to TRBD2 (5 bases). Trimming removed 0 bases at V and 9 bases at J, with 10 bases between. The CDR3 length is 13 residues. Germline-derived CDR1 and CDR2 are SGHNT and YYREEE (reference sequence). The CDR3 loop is CASSLERAGEQFF. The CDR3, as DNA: TGTGCCAGCAGCTTGGAGAGGGCGGGTGAGCAGTTCTTC.

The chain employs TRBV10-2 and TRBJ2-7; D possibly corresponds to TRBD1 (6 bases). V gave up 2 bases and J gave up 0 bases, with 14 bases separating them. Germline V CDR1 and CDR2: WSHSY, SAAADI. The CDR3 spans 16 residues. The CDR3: CASSERAGTPSYEQYF. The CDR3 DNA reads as TGCGCCAGCAGTGAGAGGGCCGGGACACCCTCCTACGAGCAGTACTTC.

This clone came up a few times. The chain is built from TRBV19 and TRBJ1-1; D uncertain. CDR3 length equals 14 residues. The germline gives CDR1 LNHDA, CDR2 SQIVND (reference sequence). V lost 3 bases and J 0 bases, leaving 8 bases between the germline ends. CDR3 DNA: TGTGCCAGTAGTATTAGGCGCCTGAACACTGAAGCTTTCTTT. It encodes CASSIRRLNTEAFF.